This TCR beta chain was identified in a study of OX40 agonist ivuxolimab in advanced cancers. Study at large: The study gave patients intravenous ivuxolimab at 0.01 to 10 mg/kg every 2 weeks.

For this clone: Antigen: not known.

General observations from the study: Fewer expanded clones were found on average in CD4+ than in CD8+ T cells.

This CDR3 spans 17 amino acids. Trimming removed 6 bases from V and 4 bases from J; junction bases left unmatched: 13. Here immunoSEQ multiplex PCR was the method, and the copy in TCRdb shows in-frame clones only, minus some. The sample carries 80,000 to 100,000 clones, roughly 90% recorded once. This TCR derives from an adult with an advanced solid tumor such as melanoma, head and neck, liver or kidney cancer. The source was CD4+ or CD8+ T cells sorted from blood, collected in a trial of the OX40 agonist ivuxolimab. The chain joins TRBV23-1 to TRBJ2-2, with 8 bases lining up with TRBD1. TRBV23-1 counts as an open reading frame of uncertain function. CDR3 in DNA: TGCGCCAGCAGACCCTCCCCGACAGGGGCGGCCACCGGGGAGCTGTTTTTT. Translated: CASRPSPTGAATGELFF.